This T cell receptor (beta chain) was documented in a study of human CD8 memory T cell subsets (dated by TCRdb to the early 2020s). About the investigation overall: TCRbeta repertoires of stem-like (TSTEM), progenitor exhausted-like (TPEX) and effector memory CD8+ T cell subsets were compared to assess their clonal relationships. TCRbeta repertoires were obtained from TSTEM, TPEX and effector memory subsets contributed by each of several donors. What the study reported, not specific to this receptor: Normalized Shannon-Wiener diversity was similarly high in TSTEM and TPEX subsets, while effector memory subsets were less diverse by comparison. Only TCRbeta chains were sequenced, and the repertoire comparisons were based on about six donors and tested using paired t-tests with Bonferroni correction. Based on Chao1 estimates, TSTEM subsets appeared to have greater repertoire diversity than TPEX subsets, which could potentially reflect a broader range of specificities. The stem-like TSTEM and TPEX subsets each shared clonotypes with effector memory cells, but the TSTEM and TPEX repertoires had minimal overlap with each other, suggesting distinct antigen spectra.

Early differentiated memory cells that were CCR7+ PD-1+ TIGIT+ and had dysfunctional, exhausted-like traits were classified as progenitor exhausted-like memory CD8+ T cells (TPEX). Density gradient separation was used to isolate peripheral blood mononuclear cells from buffy coats of healthy donors. In the study, negative magnetic separation with EasySep or MojoSort CD8+ T cell isolation kits was used to enrich total CD8+ T cells. For each subset, total RNA was extracted using an RNeasy Mini Kit from duplicate vials of some 150,000 sorted CD8+ T cells. PBMCs were used either fresh or after cryopreservation in fetal bovine serum containing around 10% DMSO. CD8+ T cell subsets were sorted to purity by fluorescence-activated cell sorting on a FACSAria III. TCRdb names NextSeq 550 as the instrument used. A Human TCR Profiling Kit was used to prepare UMI-labeled 5' RACE TCRbeta libraries. Every TCRbeta library was prepared in parallel with an identical number of PCR cycles. Turning to the authors' computational methods: The number of functional CDR3beta clonotypes in each TCRbeta library ranged from about 3,000 to 20,000. MIGEC 1.2.9 was used for UMI extraction and consensus assembly, with at least three reads per UMI being required. MiXCR 3.0.3 was used to extract the in-frame CDR3beta repertoires. After each sample was downsampled to 42,000 randomly selected UMIs, diversity metrics were computed in VDJtools 1.2.1. Repertoire overlap metrics D, R and F2 were calculated in VDJtools for the top 3,000 clones of each sample pair. TCRdb reanalyzed the reads, keeping one entry per CDR3 protein sequence and omitting DNA. None of the V and J calls come from the authors' own analysis; TCRdb made them. This sample's listing comprises thousands of distinct CDR3 sequences. Over 20% of the sample comes from the top ten.

A remark on this clonotype: What antigen it recognizes has not been identified.

CDR1 is given as SGHNT and CDR2 as YYREEE, both from the germline V gene (reference sequence). From the cysteine up to the phenylalanine, the CDR3 has a length of 15 residues. No DNA accompanies this entry. The sequenced material came from CD8+ T cells from PBMCs. This clonotype originated in a human donor in good health. The chain joins TRBV5-4 to TRBJ2-5; TCRdb's D call of TRBD1 is untestable without DNA. The CDR3 here reads CASRAGPTRQETQYF.